This T cell receptor (beta chain) was recovered during a study of cytotoxic CD8 clonotypes in ibrutinib-treated CLL. Turning to the study itself: Enrolment comprised around twelve relapsed/refractory and some 15 treatment-naive patients; 17 to 18 were IGHV unmutated. Whole-study results and caveats: Treatment left the uncommon public clonotypes either contracted or stable in frequency. Exceeding age-matched healthy donors, baseline clonality also tracked the counts of circulating CD8+ T cells.

On this clone: Its antigen remains unknown.

J gave up 6 bases and V 4 bases, and 14 bases lay outside the gene matches. The CDR3 sequence is 16 residues long. CDR1 LGHNA and CDR2 YSLEER come from the germline V gene. Libraries were prepared by immunoSEQ multiplex PCR; TCRdb keeps only in-frame clonotypes and omits some of them. The data show hundreds of thousands of clones, 67% seen once. This TCR derives from a human donor with chronic lymphocytic leukemia. Sequences were derived from PBMCs, sampled after 36 months of ibrutinib treatment. The V call is TRBV4-3, the J call TRBJ1-2; 7 nucleotides agree with TRBD1. CDR3 nucleotides: TGCGCCAGCAGCCTATCAAGACAGGGAAGAAAGGATGGCTACACCTTC. It specifies CASSLSRQGRKDGYTF.